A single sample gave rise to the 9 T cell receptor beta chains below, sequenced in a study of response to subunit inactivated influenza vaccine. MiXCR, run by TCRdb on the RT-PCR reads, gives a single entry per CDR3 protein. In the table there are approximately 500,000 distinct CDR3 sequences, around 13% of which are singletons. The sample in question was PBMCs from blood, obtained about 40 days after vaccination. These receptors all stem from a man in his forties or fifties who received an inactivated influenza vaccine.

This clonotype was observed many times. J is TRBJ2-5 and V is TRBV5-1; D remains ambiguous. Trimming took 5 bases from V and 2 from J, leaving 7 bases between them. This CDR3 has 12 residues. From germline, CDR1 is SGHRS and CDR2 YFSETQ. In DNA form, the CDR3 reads TGCGCCAGCAGATACACTCAAGAGACCCAGTACTTC. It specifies CASRYTQETQYF.

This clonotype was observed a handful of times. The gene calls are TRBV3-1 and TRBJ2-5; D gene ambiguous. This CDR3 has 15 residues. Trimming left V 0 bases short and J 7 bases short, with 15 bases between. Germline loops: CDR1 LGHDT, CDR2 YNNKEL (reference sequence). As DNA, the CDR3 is TGTGCCAGCAGCCAAGACGCCACTATGGGTCGGACCCAGTACTTC. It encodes CASSQDATMGRTQYF.

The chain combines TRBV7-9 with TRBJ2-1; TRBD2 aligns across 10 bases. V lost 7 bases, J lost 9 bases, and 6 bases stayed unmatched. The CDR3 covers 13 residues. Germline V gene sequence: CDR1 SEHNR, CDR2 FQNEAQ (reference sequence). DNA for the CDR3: TGTGCCAGCACGGAGCGGGGGGGCTTTGAGCAGTTCTTC. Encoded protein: CASTERGGFEQFF.

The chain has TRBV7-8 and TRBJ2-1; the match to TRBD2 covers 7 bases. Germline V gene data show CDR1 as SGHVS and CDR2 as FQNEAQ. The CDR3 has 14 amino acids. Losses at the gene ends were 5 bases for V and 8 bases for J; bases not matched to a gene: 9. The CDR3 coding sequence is TGTGCCAGCAGCCCAAGGACTAGAGCGGATGAGCAGTTCTTC. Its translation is CASSPRTRADEQFF.

In DNA form, the CDR3 reads TGCGCCAGCAGCTTGGGAGGGGGAAAGGCTGAAGCTTTCTTT. Translation gives CASSLGGGKAEAFF. V gene TRBV5-1 combines with J gene TRBJ1-1; TRBD1 might be the D (6 bases). V was pared by 0 bases and J by 6 bases, with 12 bases between. This CDR3 has 14 residues. Germline-derived CDR1 and CDR2 are SGHRS and YFSETQ. Full variable domain (outside the CDR3, taken from reference TRBV5-1 and TRBJ1-1): KAGVTQTPRYLIKTRGQQVTLSCSPISGHRSVSWYQQTPGQGLQFLFEYFSETQRNKGNFPGRFSGRQFSNSRSEMNVSTLELGDSALYLCASSLGGGKAEAFFGQGTRLTVV.

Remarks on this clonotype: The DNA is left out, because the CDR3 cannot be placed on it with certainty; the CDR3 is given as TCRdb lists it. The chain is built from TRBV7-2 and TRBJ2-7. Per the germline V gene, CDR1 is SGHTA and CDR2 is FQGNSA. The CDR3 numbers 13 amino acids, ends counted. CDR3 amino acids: CASRRELTSVQYF.

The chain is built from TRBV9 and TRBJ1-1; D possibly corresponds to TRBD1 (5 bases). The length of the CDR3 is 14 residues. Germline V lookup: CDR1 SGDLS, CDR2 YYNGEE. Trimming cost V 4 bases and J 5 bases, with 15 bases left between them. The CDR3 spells CASSPGWGTTEAFF. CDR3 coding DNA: TGTGCCAGCAGCCCTGGGTGGGGGACGACTGAAGCTTTCTTT. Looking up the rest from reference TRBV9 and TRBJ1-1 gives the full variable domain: DSGVTQTPKHLITATGQRVTLRCSPRSGDLSVYWYQQSLDQGLQFLIQYYNGEERAKGNILERFSAQQFPDLHSELNLSSLELGDSALYFCASSPGWGTTEAFFGQGTRLTVV.

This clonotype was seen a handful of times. CDR3 DNA: TGCAGTGCCAGGTCTAGCGAACGGACCTACAATGAGCAGTTCTTC. It specifies CSARSSERTYNEQFF. The chain recombines TRBV20-1 with TRBJ2-1, with a weak D call TRBD2 (6 bases). Between the trimmed V and J ends, which lost 6 bases and 2 bases, there was a span of 17 bases. Germline V gene data show CDR1 as DFQATT and CDR2 as SNEGSKA (reference sequence). The CDR3 length is 15 residues.

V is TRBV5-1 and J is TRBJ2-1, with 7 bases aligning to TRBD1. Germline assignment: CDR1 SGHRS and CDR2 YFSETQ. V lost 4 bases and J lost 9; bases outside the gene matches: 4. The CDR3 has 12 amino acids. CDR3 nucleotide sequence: TGCGCCAGCAGCCCCGGACAGGTTGAGCAGTTCTTC. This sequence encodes CASSPGQVEQFF.